Sequencing of this TCR beta chain was carried out in a study of T cell responses to AZD1222 COVID-19 vaccine. Study observations and caveats: Of spike-specific TCRs, nearly half reportedly target regions left unmutated in variants. Only five to seven AZD1222 recipients tested seropositive at baseline.

Turning to this clone: What it recognizes is unknown.

Only in-frame clones appear in the TCRdb table, and some are missing; sequencing was by immunoSEQ multiplex PCR. The table records about 170,000 clones, roughly 92% of them present only once. The CDR3 loop spans 15 amino acids. The junction had 10 bases not matched to a gene; V was cut back by 4 bases and J by 5 bases. Per the germline V gene, CDR1 is SNHLY and CDR2 is FYNNEI. The J gene is TRBJ2-7, the V gene TRBV2, with 8 bases that match TRBD1. This specimen consisted of peripheral blood, obtained on day 0 of AZD1222 vaccination. The clonotype was recovered from an adult in good health. For the CDR3, the DNA is TGTGCCAGCAGTGCCTACAGGGGGTACGGCGACGAGCAGTACTTC. It is translated as CASSAYRGYGDEQYF.